The rows below give T cell receptor beta chains drawn from one sample of a study of identical twins. TCRdb reanalysed the 5' RACE reads using MiXCR and keeps one entry per CDR3 protein. The sample has hundreds of thousands of distinct CDR3 sequences; roughly 20% are singletons. These data were also reused for a study on T cells expressing NK-cell markers.

Input material: PBMCs. Receptors originate from a woman between 18 and 29 years old in good health. The conserved cysteine and the conserved F or W are not part of the CDR3 here. Fields, in order: V gene, J gene, clone size, CDR3 protein. Clone size is given for some rows only: seen once, a few or many times, or a class if the clone is expanded.

>TRBV11-2|TRBJ2-1|-
ASCPLSREGSSSYNEQF
>TRBV20-1|TRBJ2-1|many
SASGYLSYNEQF
>TRBV12-3/TRBV12-4|TRBJ2-3|many
ASSRNTGSTDTQY
>TRBV10-3|TRBJ2-2|-
ASHSGPPNTGELF
>TRBV20-1|TRBJ2-1|-
SARERRLAGDEQF
>TRBV20-1|TRBJ2-2|-
SARALKEGGNTGELF
>TRBV27|TRBJ1-1|once
ASSPWRDLNTEAF
>TRBV19|TRBJ2-5|-
ASSIWTDQETQY
>TRBV20-1|TRBJ1-6|-
SAPGRSEGSPLH
>TRBV12-3/TRBV12-4|TRBJ1-5|many
ASSITSRLPH
>TRBV12-3/TRBV12-4|TRBJ2-5|-
ASSLAALIEDETQY
>TRBV4-3|TRBJ2-7|few
ASSQDLTRDEQY
>TRBV19|TRBJ2-7|-
ASSMGYRTYEQY
>TRBV6-5|TRBJ2-1|-
ASSYREGGNEQF
>TRBV20-1|TRBJ2-1|many
SARAPTSGVPYNEQF
>TRBV7-3|TRBJ2-1|few
ASSLRGGGYNEQF
>TRBV10-3|TRBJ2-7|few
AISVTRQGGEQY
>TRBV5-1|TRBJ1-1|many
ASSRPDSFPEAF
>TRBV7-2|TRBJ2-7|-
ASARLVAGAYEQY
>TRBV12-3/TRBV12-4|TRBJ2-5|few
ASSYTRGETQY
>TRBV4-3|TRBJ1-4|few
ASSQPTGGSGEKLF
>TRBV5-1|TRBJ2-5|few
ASSPYDRVGTQY
>TRBV20-1|TRBJ2-1|many
SASSRDVIEQF
>TRBV7-8|TRBJ1-4|-
ASSLGLTRLF
>TRBV20-1|TRBJ1-4|many
SAGQGGEKLF
>TRBV5-1|TRBJ2-5|few
ASSVGTSGIPQETQY
>TRBV20-1|TRBJ1-4|few
SGIAGTGNEKLF
>TRBV20-1|TRBJ2-1|few
SAPRAGRNEQF
>TRBV10-3|TRBJ1-2|-
AIGTGGDNGYT
>TRBV20-1|TRBJ2-5|few
SARGRQASGETQY
>TRBV18|TRBJ2-1|many
ASSRGLASNEQF
>TRBV4-3|TRBJ1-1|-
ASSLLPGQEAF
>TRBV9|TRBJ1-5|-
ASSARCQPQH
>TRBV12-3/TRBV12-4|TRBJ2-2|few
ASSPRPTQNTGELF
>TRBV12-3/TRBV12-4|TRBJ1-1|-
ASSWGQSTEAF
>TRBV3-1|TRBJ2-1|-
ASSQDPTREEF
>TRBV19|TRBJ2-3|-
ASSYSTSGRVFTDTQY
>TRBV2|TRBJ2-7|many
ASTGTSGVADEQY
>TRBV15|TRBJ2-5|once
ATSRGRGGRQETQY
>TRBV6-5|TRBJ2-3|-
ASTFAGGGTDTQY
>TRBV12-3/TRBV12-4|TRBJ2-1|-
ASRERDLAF
>TRBV2|TRBJ1-1|few
ASGWPVGSDTEAF
>TRBV20-1|TRBJ1-5|many
SASPGNLRTINQPQH
>TRBV10-2|TRBJ1-1|-
ASSDLDRGDTEAF
>TRBV18|TRBJ2-7|few
ASSPRQDTSYEQY
>TRBV5-1|TRBJ2-5|-
ASSLNGLADKAETQY
>TRBV12-5|TRBJ1-2|-
ASGQTADYGYT
>TRBV29-1|TRBJ1-1|few
SVSTTKDTEAF
>TRBV10-3|TRBJ2-1|few
AILILGQGNNEQF
>TRBV3-1|TRBJ2-5|-
ASSQRRQETQY
>TRBV6-5|TRBJ2-3|few
AARGSTDTQY
>TRBV20-1|TRBJ1-1|few
STRRSLNTEAF
>TRBV20-1|TRBJ2-1|-
SAQRGTSISDEQF
>TRBV11-2|TRBJ2-6|-
ASSLGLAGGPSSGANVLT
>TRBV5-5|TRBJ1-6|few
ASSLFAGHLDSPLH
>TRBV6-1|TRBJ2-7|few
ASSQVASGWIYEQY
>TRBV20-1|TRBJ1-1|-
SALPQPAGIRLLNTEAF
>TRBV29-1|TRBJ2-3|many
SVDPPSKNTQY
>TRBV6-1|TRBJ2-2|few
ASSRSPSIPGELF